Listed below are T cell receptor beta chains from one sample, sequenced in a study of T cell responses to AZD1222 COVID-19 vaccine. TCRdb keeps only in-frame clones here, not all; method: immunoSEQ multiplex PCR. Of 130,000 to 150,000 clones in the sample, 90% to 95% are singletons; the top ten hold 1.9%. The specimen was peripheral blood, collected on day 0 of AZD1222 vaccination. These TCRs come from an adult in good health. The CDR3 runs from the conserved cysteine through the conserved F or W. Fields, in order: D gene, clone size, V gene, J gene, CDR3 length, CDR3 protein, CDR3 DNA. A D gene is named only where the DNA matches it firmly. Clone size, where shown, is once, few, many, or a class for clones that have expanded.

NA	NA	TRBV6-5	TRBJ2-1	13	CATQTPGDNEQFF	TGTGCCACGCAGACCCCCGGTGACAATGAGCAGTTCTTC
NA	NA	TRBV9	TRBJ1-2	13	CASSVEADYGYTF	TGTGCCAGCAGCGTAGAGGCAGACTATGGCTACACCTTC
TRBD1	NA	TRBV28	TRBJ1-1	15	CASSSVDRRNTEAFF	TGTGCCAGCAGTTCAGTGGACAGGAGGAACACTGAAGCTTTCTTT
TRBD1	NA	TRBV29-1	TRBJ1-2	14	CSGTTPRDSYGYTF	TGCAGCGGTACCACCCCCCGGGACAGCTATGGCTACACCTTC
TRBD1	once	TRBV6-5	TRBJ1-4	14	CASRWTGTNEKLFF	TGTGCCAGCAGGTGGACAGGGACTAATGAAAAACTGTTTTTT
NA	NA	TRBV9	TRBJ1-1	20	CASSVGTTISFGAGNTEAFF	TGTGCCAGCAGCGTAGGGACAACAATATCCTTCGGGGCGGGGAACACTGAAGCTTTCTTT
TRBD2	NA	TRBV3-1/TRBV3-2	TRBJ2-7	18	CASSQGTYRLAGTYEQYF	TGTGCCAGCAGCCAAGGCACGTATCGGCTAGCGGGAACCTACGAGCAGTACTTC
NA	NA	TRBV28	TRBJ1-2	15	CASSLNQVHLYGYTF	TGTGCCAGCAGTTTAAATCAGGTCCATCTATATGGCTACACCTTC
NA	once	TRBV3-1/TRBV3-2	TRBJ1-1	14	CASSQVGLSTEAFF	TGTGCCAGCAGCCAAGTAGGGTTATCTACTGAAGCTTTCTTT
NA	NA	TRBV6-5	TRBJ2-5	14	CASRDRGFQETQYF	TGTGCCAGCAGAGACAGAGGCTTTCAAGAGACCCAGTACTTC
NA	NA	TRBV9	TRBJ2-1	12	CASSVDIGVQFF	TGTGCCAGCAGCGTAGATATCGGGGTGCAGTTCTTC
TRBD1	NA	TRBV6-5	TRBJ2-5	15	CASSQTGDPQETQYF	TGTGCCAGCAGTCAGACAGGGGACCCCCAAGAGACCCAGTACTTC
NA	NA	TRBV5-1	TRBJ2-2	14	CASSSQGGTGELFF	TGCGCCAGCAGCTCCCAAGGGGGCACCGGGGAGCTGTTTTTT
NA	once	TRBV5-6	TRBJ1-1	14	CASSPRGSNTEAFF	TGTGCCAGCAGCCCCCGGGGGAGTAACACTGAAGCTTTCTTT
NA	NA	TRBV12-5	TRBJ2-1	12	CASGLPNNEQFF	TGTGCTAGTGGTTTACCCAACAATGAGCAGTTCTTC
TRBD1	NA	TRBV28	TRBJ2-7	12	CASGDRGGEQYF	TGTGCCAGCGGAGACAGGGGTGGCGAGCAGTACTTC
NA	NA	TRBV27	TRBJ2-3	15	CASSLSGTETDTQYF	TGTGCCAGCAGTTTATCGGGGACTGAAACAGATACGCAGTATTTT
NA	NA	TRBV7-2	TRBJ1-1	15	CASSFAGVMNTEAFF	TGTGCCAGCAGCTTTGCAGGAGTCATGAACACTGAAGCTTTCTTT
NA	NA	TRBV5-1	TRBJ2-2	15	CASSLEGHGSGELFF	TGCGCCAGCAGCTTGGAGGGACACGGCAGTGGGGAGCTGTTTTTT
TRBD1	few	TRBV7-9	TRBJ1-1	13	CASSPQGGTEAFF	TGTGCCAGCAGTCCTCAGGGGGGCACTGAAGCTTTCTTT
TRBD2	NA	TRBV2	TRBJ2-3	19	CASNFFRLAGGPGADTQYF	TGTGCCAGCAATTTCTTCCGACTAGCGGGGGGGCCTGGCGCAGATACGCAGTATTTT
NA	once	TRBV12-3/TRBV12-4	TRBJ2-7	12	CASTAGRLEQYF	TGTGCCAGCACCGCAGGGAGGCTCGAGCAGTACTTC
NA	NA	TRBV29-1	TRBJ2-3	13	CSVSSPYTDTQYF	TGCAGCGTTTCTAGCCCATACACAGATACGCAGTATTTT
TRBD1	NA	TRBV7-6	TRBJ2-7	15	CASSIGTVYSYEQYF	TGTGCCAGCAGCATCGGGACAGTCTACTCCTACGAGCAGTACTTC
NA	NA	TRBV7-9	TRBJ1-3	15	CASSLTQNSGNTIYF	TGTGCCAGCAGCTTAACACAGAACTCTGGAAACACCATATATTTT
TRBD1	NA	TRBV5-1	TRBJ1-2	15	CASSPDGTETYGYTF	TGCGCCAGCAGCCCCGACGGGACAGAGACCTATGGCTACACCTTC
NA	once	TRBV5-8	TRBJ2-7	15	CASSRTGTPPFEQYF	TGTGCCAGCAGCAGGACCGGGACTCCTCCCTTTGAGCAGTACTTC
NA	NA	TRBV3-1/TRBV3-2	TRBJ2-7	11	CASSQGHEQYF	TGTGCCAGCAGCCAGGGTCACGAGCAGTACTTC
NA	NA	TRBV29-1	TRBJ1-1	13	CSALRPADTEAFF	TGCAGCGCCCTAAGGCCTGCGGACACTGAAGCTTTCTTT
NA	NA	TRBV19	TRBJ1-2	13	CASSMRANYGYTF	TGTGCCAGTAGTATGAGAGCTAACTATGGCTACACCTTC
NA	NA	TRBV19	TRBJ2-1	17	CASRRAGRSKSGNEQFF	TGTGCCAGTCGAAGAGCCGGAAGGTCCAAGTCCGGGAATGAGCAGTTCTTC
NA	NA	TRBV12-3/TRBV12-4	TRBJ2-2	10	CASSRGELFF	TGTGCCAGCAGTAGGGGGGAGCTGTTTTTT
NA	NA	TRBV5-6	TRBJ1-2	13	CASSLAGSGGYTF	TGTGCCAGCAGCTTAGCAGGATCTGGTGGCTACACCTTC
NA	NA	TRBV19	TRBJ1-5	15	CASSTGQKGGQPQHF	TGTGCCAGTAGTACTGGACAGAAGGGAGGACAGCCCCAGCATTTT
NA	NA	TRBV21-1	TRBJ1-1	16	CASLPRAGAQNTEAFF	TGTGCCAGCCTCCCAAGGGCGGGGGCCCAGAACACTGAAGCTTTCTTT
NA	NA	TRBV20-1	TRBJ1-2	9	CSAGYGYTF	TGCAGTGCTGGCTATGGCTACACCTTC
NA	NA	TRBV29-1	TRBJ1-4	13	CSVGSGAGEKLFF	TGCAGCGTTGGCTCAGGGGCGGGTGAAAAACTGTTTTTT
NA	once	TRBV12-3/TRBV12-4	TRBJ2-6	12	CASTEGANVLTF	TGTGCCAGCACAGAAGGGGCCAACGTCCTGACTTTC
TRBD1	NA	TRBV10-3	TRBJ1-1	15	CAISDGRQGATEAFF	TGTGCCATCAGTGATGGGAGACAGGGTGCCACTGAAGCTTTCTTT
NA	NA	TRBV3-1/TRBV3-2	TRBJ1-1	14	CASSNRGISMKAFF	TGTGCCAGCAGCAATAGAGGGATCTCCATGAAAGCTTTCTTT
NA	once	TRBV10-1	TRBJ2-2	12	CASRENTGELFF	TGCGCCAGCAGGGAGAACACCGGGGAGCTGTTTTTT
NA	NA	TRBV6-5	TRBJ1-4	14	CASSYRQGEEKLFF	TGTGCCAGCAGTTACAGGCAGGGAGAGGAAAAACTGTTTTTT
TRBD2	once	TRBV11-3	TRBJ2-1	14	CASSIGLEPYEQFF	TGTGCCAGCAGCATAGGACTAGAACCCTATGAGCAGTTCTTC
NA	NA	TRBV5-1	TRBJ1-2	12	CASSPVGEGYTF	TGCGCCAGCAGCCCGGTGGGGGAAGGCTACACCTTC
TRBD1	NA	TRBV19	TRBJ1-4	15	CASSIIQGAAEKLFF	TGTGCCAGTAGTATAATCCAGGGGGCGGCTGAAAAACTGTTTTTT
NA	NA	TRBV2	TRBJ1-3	14	CASTDQGRLNTIYF	TGTGCCAGCACGGACCAAGGTCGACTTAACACCATATATTTT
NA	once	TRBV2	TRBJ1-2	14	CASKETELSYGYTF	TGTGCCAGCAAGGAGACAGAGCTCTCATATGGCTACACCTTC
TRBD2	NA	TRBV5-1	TRBJ2-2	12	CASSWEGRELFF	TGCGCCAGCAGCTGGGAGGGCCGGGAGCTGTTTTTT
NA	NA	TRBV12-5	TRBJ2-1	14	CASGLVRSHHEQFF	TGTGCTAGTGGTTTGGTACGCTCGCACCATGAGCAGTTCTTC
TRBD2	NA	TRBV24-1	TRBJ2-5	17	CATSDGTSGGYQETQYF	TGTGCCACCAGTGATGGGACTAGCGGGGGGTACCAAGAGACCCAGTACTTC
TRBD1	NA	TRBV4-1	TRBJ1-2	16	CASSQDSLDRGRSYTF	TGCGCCAGCAGCCAAGACTCCCTCGACAGGGGGCGAAGCTACACCTTC
TRBD1	NA	TRBV5-5	TRBJ1-1	15	CASSPLTGFTVEAFF	TGTGCCAGCAGCCCGTTGACAGGGTTTACCGTTGAAGCTTTCTTT
NA	NA	TRBV7-9	TRBJ1-5	15	CASSFAGDSNQPQHF	TGTGCCAGCAGCTTCGCAGGTGATAGCAATCAGCCCCAGCATTTT
NA	NA	TRBV5-1	TRBJ1-2	14	CASSFRGYGGGYTF	TGCGCCAGCAGCTTCAGGGGATACGGAGGGGGCTACACCTTC
TRBD1	NA	TRBV27	TRBJ1-6	16	CASRTGVRGDNSPLHF	TGTGCCAGCAGGACAGGGGTCAGGGGGGATAATTCACCCCTCCACTTT
NA	once	TRBV18	TRBJ1-2	16	CASSPYEQGGDYGYTF	TGTGCCAGCTCACCTTATGAACAGGGAGGGGACTATGGCTACACCTTC
NA	NA	TRBV6-1	TRBJ1-1	12	CASSDPPRGAFF	TGTGCCAGCAGTGACCCCCCGAGGGGAGCTTTCTTT
TRBD2	NA	TRBV7-2	TRBJ2-7	13	CASSLGSGGVQYF	TGTGCCAGCAGCCTCGGGAGCGGGGGTGTGCAGTACTTC
TRBD1	NA	TRBV7-2	TRBJ1-5	16	CASSHAGRGNNQPQHF	TGTGCCAGCAGCCATGCGGGCAGGGGGAACAATCAGCCCCAGCATTTT
NA	once	TRBV28	TRBJ1-2	11	CASIGNYGYTF	TGTGCCAGCATCGGGAACTATGGCTACACCTTC